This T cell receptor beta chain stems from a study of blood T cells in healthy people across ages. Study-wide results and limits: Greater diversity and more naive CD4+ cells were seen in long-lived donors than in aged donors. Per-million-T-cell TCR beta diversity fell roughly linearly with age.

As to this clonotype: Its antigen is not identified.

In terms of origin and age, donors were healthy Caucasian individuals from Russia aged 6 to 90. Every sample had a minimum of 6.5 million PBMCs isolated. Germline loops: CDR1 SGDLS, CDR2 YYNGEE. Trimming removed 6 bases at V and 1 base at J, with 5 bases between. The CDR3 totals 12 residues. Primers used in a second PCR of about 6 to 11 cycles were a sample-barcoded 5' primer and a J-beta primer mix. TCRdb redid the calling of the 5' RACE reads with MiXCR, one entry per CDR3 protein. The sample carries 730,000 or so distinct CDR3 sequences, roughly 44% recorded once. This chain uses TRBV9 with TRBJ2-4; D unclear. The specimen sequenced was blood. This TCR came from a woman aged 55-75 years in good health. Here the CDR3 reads CASTPAKNIQYF. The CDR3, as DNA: TGTGCCAGCACCCCGGCCAAAAACATTCAGTACTTC. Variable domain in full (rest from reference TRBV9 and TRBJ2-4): DSGVTQTPKHLITATGQRVTLRCSPRSGDLSVYWYQQSLDQGLQFLIQYYNGEERAKGNILERFSAQQFPDLHSELNLSSLELGDSALYFCASTPAKNIQYFGAGTRLSVL.